This TCR beta chain was captured in a study of T cell responses to AZD1222 COVID-19 vaccine. To note about this clone: What it binds is unknown.

Study-wide results and limits: Reports say nearly half of spike-specific TCRs go after unmutated variant regions.

Using immunoSEQ multiplex PCR, the repertoire was profiled, and TCRdb retains in-frame clones only, with some absent. This sample has about 170,000 clones; about nine tenths occur once, and the top ten carry less than 1.6%. Germline V gene lookup returns CDR1 SGHTA and CDR2 FQGNSA. Trimming removed 0 bases at V and 5 bases at J, with 7 bases between. The CDR3 is made up of 14 amino acids. The chain couples TRBV7-2 to TRBJ1-4; no reliable D call. The receptor was derived from an adult in good health. The specimen was peripheral blood, collected on day 0 of AZD1222 vaccination. For the CDR3, the DNA is TGTGCCAGCAGCTTAGCGGGCAAGAATGAAAAACTGTTTTTT. It is translated as CASSLAGKNEKLFF.